A single sample gave rise to the 18 T cell receptor beta chains below, sequenced in a study of naive and memory T cell subsets. Two oligonucleotides, mixed equimolar, formed the beta constant-region primer covering TRBC1 and TRBC2. Each CDR3 protein gets one entry after TCRdb re-called the UMI-ligation and nested PCR reads with MiXCR. The table has about 85,000 distinct CDR3 sequences, less than 15% seen once. The sequenced material came from central memory CD4+ T cells from blood. Source of these receptors: a human donor in good health.

This clonotype was seen a handful of times. The V and J genes are TRBV5-1 and TRBJ2-7, with 8 nucleotides matching TRBD1. J lost 2 bases, V lost 2 bases, and 6 bases had no gene match. This CDR3 spans 15 amino acids. Germline loops: CDR1 SGHRS, CDR2 YFSETQ. For the CDR3, the DNA is TGCGCCAGCAGCTTCCTCAGGGGGCCGGCCTACGAGCAGTACTTC. The encoded protein is CASSFLRGPAYEQYF. Full variable domain (remainder filled in from reference TRBV5-1 and TRBJ2-7): KAGVTQTPRYLIKTRGQQVTLSCSPISGHRSVSWYQQTPGQGLQFLFEYFSETQRNKGNFPGRFSGRQFSNSRSEMNVSTLELGDSALYLCASSFLRGPAYEQYFGPGTRLTVT.

The J gene is TRBJ2-1, the V gene TRBV6-2 or TRBV6-3; D is perhaps TRBD2 (5 bases). Trimming removed 2 bases from V and 3 bases from J, with 20 bases in between. CDR3 length equals 18 residues. The germline CDR1 and CDR2 sequences are MNHEY and SVGEGT. The CDR3 bases are TGTGCCAGCAGTTACACGACCGGATTAGCGTCGTACTACAATGAGCAGTTCTTC. It specifies CASSYTTGLASYYNEQFF.

The rearrangement uses TRBV30 and TRBJ1-4; possibly TRBD1 for D (6 bases). There are 12 residues in the CDR3. V gave up 4 bases and J gave up 6 bases, with 9 bases separating them. Looked up from germline, CDR1 is GTSNPN and CDR2 is SVGIG (reference sequence). The CDR3: CAWTQGYEKLFF. DNA for the CDR3: TGTGCCTGGACACAGGGCTATGAAAAACTGTTTTTT. Full variable domain (remainder filled in from reference TRBV30 and TRBJ1-4): SQTIHQWPATLVQPVGSPLSLECTVEGTSNPNLYWYRQAAGRGLQLLFYSVGIGQISSEVPQNLSASRPQDRQFILSSKKLLLSDSGFYLCAWTQGYEKLFFGSGTQLSVL.

This clonotype appeared a few times. This sequence joins TRBV6-2 or TRBV6-3 and TRBJ2-2; 12 bases match TRBD2. The CDR3 contains 17 residues. Germline V gives CDR1 MNHEY, CDR2 SVGEGT. V was clipped by 5 bases and J by 3 bases; unmatched bases: 7. As DNA, the CDR3 is TGTGCCAGCAGTGCCCCCCGACTAGCGGGAGACACCGGGGAGCTGTTTTTT. Amino acid sequence: CASSAPRLAGDTGELFF.

CDR3 nucleotide sequence: TGTGCCAGCAGCATACAGGGATCTGGAAACACCATATATTTT. As protein: CASSIQGSGNTIYF. The chain is built from TRBV11-2 and TRBJ1-3; perhaps TRBD1 as D (6 bases). V lost 5 bases to trimming and J lost 1 base, with 9 bases between them. The CDR3 has 14 amino acids. Germline lookup yields CDR1 SGHAT and CDR2 FQNNGV.

This clonotype was detected only a few times. A clone one base away is much larger, so this may be a read error. The genes are TRBV12-3 or TRBV12-4 and TRBJ1-5, with D hard to call. The CDR3 covers 12 residues. V lost 3 bases and J 7 bases, leaving 7 bases between the germline ends. The CDR3 nucleotides read TGTGCCAGCAGTTTCCAAAGACAGCCCCAGCATTTT. Translation gives CASSFQRQPQHF.

This clonotype has a count of ten or more. The gene calls are TRBV15 and TRBJ2-5; no firm D call. The CDR3 loop spans 14 amino acids. The germline V and J ends were trimmed by 0 bases and 2 bases, with 7 bases remaining between them. The germline V gene has CDR1 LNHNV and CDR2 YYDKDF (reference sequence). CDR3 nucleotides: TGTGCCACCAGCAGAGACGTGGCACAAGAGACCCAGTACTTC. Its translation is CATSRDVAQETQYF.

This clonotype was observed a few times. This rearrangement joins TRBV30 to TRBJ2-7; D is unresolved. Germline V gene data show CDR1 as GTSNPN and CDR2 as SVGIG (reference sequence). The CDR3 totals 13 residues. Deletions cut 4 bases from V and 2 bases from J, with 12 bases between. The CDR3 coding sequence is TGTGCCTGGAAGGTAAACGGAGCCTACGAGCAGTACTTC. This codes for CAWKVNGAYEQYF.

The sample holds a few counts of this clonotype. The chain has TRBV2 and TRBJ2-1; TRBD2 matches at 9 bases. V lost 7 bases to trimming and J lost 9 bases; unmatched junction nucleotides: 10. The CDR3 runs 14 residues. Germline V CDR1 and CDR2: SNHLY, FYNNEI. CDR3 in DNA: TGTGCCAGCACGGTCGCGGGAGGGCAGCGTGAGCAGTTCTTC. Its translation: CASTVAGGQREQFF.

In its sample, this clonotype was seen a few times. V and J are TRBV7-9 and TRBJ1-1; 9 nucleotides align to TRBD1. From germline, CDR1 is SEHNR and CDR2 FQNEAQ (reference sequence). Trimming at V came to 5 bases and at J to 4 bases, leaving 8 bases not matched to a gene. This CDR3 comprises 15 residues. The CDR3 nucleotides read TGTGCCAGCAGCAACGGACAGGGGAAAGGCACTGAAGCTTTCTTT. Translation gives CASSNGQGKGTEAFF.

This clonotype was seen more than once but under ten times. V is TRBV19 and J is TRBJ2-1; D may be TRBD1 (6 bases). This CDR3 comprises 13 residues. V lost 0 bases to trimming and J lost 10 bases, with 10 bases between them. Germline V CDR1 and CDR2: LNHDA, SQIVND (reference sequence). The CDR3, as DNA: TGTGCCAGTAGTATAGAGACAGGTAGCGAGCAGTTCTTC. Its translation is CASSIETGSEQFF. Full variable domain (outside the CDR3, taken from reference TRBV19 and TRBJ2-1): DGGITQSPKYLFRKEGQNVTLSCEQNLNHDAMYWYRQDPGQGLRLIYYSQIVNDFQKGDIAEGYSVSREKKESFPLTVTSAQKNPTAFYLCASSIETGSEQFFGPGTRLTVL.

This chain uses TRBV12-3 or TRBV12-4 with TRBJ2-2; D is unclear. The CDR3 is 12 amino acids. Trimming cost V 7 bases and J 8 bases, with 11 bases left between them. The CDR3 nucleotides are TGTGCCAGCACCAATCGGTTGGGGGAGCTGTTTTTT. Translating it yields CASTNRLGELFF.

This clonotype was seen a handful of times. The chain employs TRBV6-2 or TRBV6-3 and TRBJ2-7; no firm D call. V was shortened by 4 bases and J by 3 bases, with 10 bases between the two germline ends. Germline values: CDR1 MNHEY, CDR2 SVGEGT. CDR3 size: 13 residues. CDR3 sequence reads: CASSFSRVYEQYF. The DNA for the CDR3 is TGTGCCAGCAGTTTCTCTCGGGTCTACGAGCAGTACTTC.

The V and J genes are TRBV21-1 and TRBJ2-5; no DNA check was done on the table's D call, TRBD1. TRBV21-1 is listed as a pseudogene. CDR3 length: 22 residues. The CDR3 sequence: CASSKVHGIARTDRDLQETQYF. CDR3 DNA: TGTGCCAGCAGCAAAGTCCATGGTATTGCCCGGACAGATCGTGACCTCCAAGAGACCCAGTACTTC.

CDR3 coding DNA: TGTGCCAGCAGTGAACGGCAGGGGAGCGATGAGCAGTTCTTC. Translated: CASSERQGSDEQFF. This chain links TRBV2 with TRBJ2-1, with a possible D match to TRBD1 (6 bases). The V and J ends lost 2 bases and 8 bases respectively, with 13 bases between them. The CDR3 covers 14 residues. Germline loops: CDR1 SNHLY, CDR2 FYNNEI.

Note on this clonotype: A junction end diverges from the germline sequence, so it may reflect a read error. This chain uses TRBV20-1 with TRBJ1-1; D is unresolved. There are 14 residues in the CDR3. The V gene's germline CDR1 is DFQATT and CDR2 SNEGSKA (reference sequence). The CDR3 DNA is TGCAATGCTAGAGTGTACCTCCCGAGCTCTGAAGCTTTCTTT. This encodes CNARVYLPSSEAFF.

There are a few counts of this clonotype. This sequence may be a read error, since a much larger clone differs from it by one base. The chain has TRBV7-2 and TRBJ2-7; D unresolved. Germline lookup yields CDR1 SGHTA and CDR2 FQGNSA. V was shortened by 4 bases and J by 1 base, with 2 bases between the two germline ends. This CDR3 region has 11 residues. The CDR3 sequence: CASSCSYEQYF. In nucleotides, the CDR3 is TGTGCCAGCAGCTGTTCCTACGAGCAGTACTTC.

This clonotype was counted at least ten times. V usage is TRBV12-3 or TRBV12-4 and J usage is TRBJ2-7; D is possibly TRBD1 or TRBD2 (5 bases each). The CDR3 runs to 14 residues. The V end was cut by 6 bases, the J end by 3 bases, with 15 bases between. The CDR3 DNA follows: TGTGCCAGCAGGCAAACGGGACGGGGCTACGAGCAGTACTTC. The encoded protein is CASRQTGRGYEQYF.